The clone carrying this T cell receptor beta chain was seen ten or more times. Antigen: not known. The data belong to a study of T cells in Graves' hyperthyroidism and ophthalmopathy. The V gene lost 5 bases and the J gene lost 6 bases, with 14 bases spanning the gap. This CDR3 region has 15 residues. Germline CDR1 and CDR2: MNHEY and SVGEGT. Study conclusions and caveats: Ophthalmopathy, which appeared later, was predicted by the model a median roughly 6.4 months before onset. The blood repertoire included most of the expanded thyroid clonotypes above 0.001. The authors' 13 V-J model separated ophthalmopathy from stable hyperthyroidism.

From RNA transcripts, TCR beta CDR3 regions were amplified. A first-round RT-PCR of the TCR CDR3 used the HTBI primer set. TCRdb re-called the multiplex PCR reads with MiXCR, one entry per CDR3 protein. The sample lists 530,000 or so distinct CDR3 sequences, 24% occurring once. Ophthalmopathy cases scored 3 or more on the Clinical Activity Score and 4 or more on NOSPECS grade, with duration below 3 months. This chain links TRBV6-2 or TRBV6-3 with TRBJ1-6, with D uncertain. Sequenced input: blood. This clonotype originated in a woman aged 25-40 years with Graves' ophthalmopathy. The CDR3 sequence is CASSGYRTANSPLHF. The CDR3 bases are TGTGCCAGCAGTGGATATCGGACGGCTAATTCACCCCTCCACTTT.